A selection of T cell receptor beta chains follows, all from one sample in a study of radiation and T cells in renal cell carcinoma. This table comes from immunoSEQ multiplex PCR, and its TCRdb copy is limited to in-frame clones, with some not included. The sample holds about 95,000 clones; 80% to 90% are singletons and the top ten take 6.5% to 8.5%. The specimen was blood, collected from a patient whose treatment included radiotherapy and nephrectomy. These receptors were obtained from a man in his fifties or sixties with renal cell carcinoma. Both conserved end residues are part of each CDR3. Each record gives: D gene, J gene, clone size, V gene, CDR3 protein, CDR3 DNA. The D gene is left open where the match is weak. Some rows have no size entry. The others give once, few or many, or a class for an expanded clone.

TRBD2,TRBJ2-1,.,TRBV7-9,CASSFTSGSHEQFF,TGTGCCAGCAGCTTTACTAGCGGGAGTCATGAGCAGTTCTTC
.,TRBJ2-2,.,TRBV30,CAWSVLGARTGELFF,TGTGCCTGGAGTGTACTGGGGGCGCGGACCGGGGAGCTGTTTTTT
.,TRBJ2-1,.,TRBV5-1,CASSLSYNEQFF,TGCGCCAGCAGCTTATCGTACAATGAGCAGTTCTTC
TRBD1,TRBJ2-7,.,TRBV11-2,CASSLGLTGGYEQYF,TGTGCCAGCAGCTTAGGCCTGACAGGGGGCTACGAGCAGTACTTC
TRBD1,TRBJ1-5,once,TRBV2,CASSEGQGAGNQPQHF,TGTGCCAGCAGTGAGGGACAGGGGGCTGGGAATCAGCCCCAGCATTTT
.,TRBJ2-2,.,TRBV11-2,CASSLVSQGSTGELFF,TGTGCCAGCAGCTTAGTCTCACAGGGAAGCACCGGGGAGCTGTTTTTT
TRBD1,TRBJ2-7,.,TRBV5-1,CASSLSGQGVSYEQYF,TGCGCCAGCAGCTTGAGTGGACAGGGGGTATCCTACGAGCAGTACTTC
.,TRBJ1-5,.,TRBV5-1,CASSSDGGYQPQHF,TGCGCCAGCAGCTCGGACGGAGGATATCAGCCCCAGCATTTT
.,TRBJ2-5,.,TRBV25-1,CASSDRSGVETQYF,TGTGCCAGCAGTGACCGGTCAGGGGTAGAGACCCAGTACTTC
.,TRBJ2-3,.,TRBV29-1,CSVAGDTDTQYF,TGCAGCGTTGCGGGGGATACAGATACGCAGTATTTT
.,TRBJ2-6,.,TRBV5-4,CATHDWDSGANVLTF,TGTGCCACCCACGACTGGGACTCTGGGGCCAACGTCCTGACTTTC
.,TRBJ2-7,.,TRBV9,CASGTSSYEQYF,TGTGCCAGCGGTACGAGCTCCTACGAGCAGTACTTC
.,TRBJ2-5,once,TRBV11-1,CASSFPFETQYF,TGTGCCAGCAGCTTCCCGTTCGAGACCCAGTACTTC
TRBD1,TRBJ2-7,.,TRBV14,CASSQRDRGFYEQYF,TGTGCCAGCAGCCAACGGGACAGGGGTTTCTACGAGCAGTACTTC
.,TRBJ2-7,.,TRBV4-1,CASTSGTVEQYF,TGCGCCAGTACGTCAGGGACGGTCGAGCAGTACTTC